This TCR beta chain was sequenced during a study of blood T cell repertoires in COVID-19. Study context: The United States, Italy and Spain supplied acute and convalescent COVID-19 samples. T cells, B-cell-depleted T cells, or PBMCs provided the cDNA or gDNA that served as material.

This table comes from immunoSEQ multiplex PCR, and its TCRdb copy is limited to in-frame clones, with some not included. The top ten clones hold more than 7.5% of a sample with a few hundred thousand clones, 70% to 90% of them seen once. CDR3 length: 13 amino acids. CDR1 is SGHNT and CDR2 is YYREEE in the germline V gene (reference sequence). Trimming removed 4 bases at V and 1 base at J, with 3 bases between. This clonotype was sampled from a woman aged 55-69 years who had recovered from COVID-19. The V and J genes are TRBV5-4 and TRBJ2-6; D gene uncertain. The specimen sequenced was PBMCs or T cells enriched from blood (not recorded which). The CDR3 loop reads CASSQSGANVLTF. The CDR3 DNA sequence: TGTGCCAGCAGCCAGTCTGGGGCCAACGTCCTGACTTTC.